These 31 T cell receptor beta chains came from one sample sequenced in a study of blood T cells in healthy people across ages. Using a J-beta primer mix together with a sample-barcoded 5' primer, a second PCR was run for roughly 6 to 11 cycles. TCRdb used MiXCR to reprocess the 5' RACE reads, holding one entry per CDR3 protein. Of over a million distinct CDR3 sequences in the sample, roughly 43% are singletons; the top ten hold more than 4%. The specimen was blood. The receptors originated from a woman under 30 in good health.

The rearrangement uses TRBV12-3 or TRBV12-4 and TRBJ1-4; 7 bases map to TRBD1. V lost 5 bases and J lost 8; bases outside the gene matches: 8. The CDR3 spans 14 residues. CDR3 in amino acids: CASSPTGLGEKLFF. The CDR3 DNA follows: TGTGCCAGCAGTCCGACAGGGTTGGGCGAAAAACTGTTTTTT.

J is TRBJ2-1 and V is TRBV20-1; 8 nucleotides align to TRBD1. After removal of 0 bases from V and 6 bases from J, the junction contained 10 bases not matched to a gene. Per the germline V gene, CDR1 is DFQATT and CDR2 is SNEGSKA (reference sequence). This CDR3 has 16 residues. The DNA for the CDR3 is TGCAGTGCTAGAGATGCGGGACAGGCCCGGGGCAATGAGCAGTTCTTC. This encodes CSARDAGQARGNEQFF.

The rearrangement uses TRBV11-2 and TRBJ2-2; D call uncertain. The CDR3 runs 13 residues. Trimming removed 1 base at V and 8 bases at J, with 8 bases between. Germline CDR1 reads SGHAT; CDR2 reads FQNNGV. For the CDR3, the DNA is TGTGCCAGCAGCTTAGTCATAGTTGGGGAGCTGTTTTTT. This encodes CASSLVIVGELFF.

This clonotype has just a few counts. The CDR3, as DNA: TGTGCCAGCAGTTTATCGGGTCCGAACCATTATAATTCACCCCTCCACTTT. The encoded protein is CASSLSGPNHYNSPLHF. The chain is built from TRBV27 and TRBJ1-6; unclear D gene. Trimming removed 0 bases at V and 4 bases at J, with 13 bases between. Germline loops: CDR1 MNHEY, CDR2 SMNVEV (reference sequence). The CDR3 has 17 amino acids.

DNA of the CDR3: TGTGCCACCAGTGATGGGACTAGCGTCAAAGAGACCCAGTACTTC. Its protein product is CATSDGTSVKETQYF. V gene TRBV24-1 combines with J gene TRBJ2-5; TRBD2 matches 10 bases. The CDR3 consists of 15 residues. The junction had 3 bases not matched to a gene; V was cut back by 3 bases and J by 3 bases. Germline values: CDR1 KGHDR, CDR2 SFDVKD.

This clonotype was seen more than once but under ten times. V gene TRBV4-2 combines with J gene TRBJ2-5; TRBD2 might be the D (5 bases). Looked up from germline, CDR1 is LGHNA and CDR2 is YNFKEQ. Trimming removed 0 bases at V and 1 base at J, with 12 bases between. The CDR3 is 16 residues long. CDR3 nucleotides: TGTGCCAGCAGCCAAGATTTTAGAGGACTCCAAGAGACCCAGTACTTC. Translated, it gives CASSQDFRGLQETQYF.

With respect to this clonotype: A much larger clone lies a single base off, so this may be a read error. The CDR3 nucleotides read TGTGCCAGCAATTACCAGGGGCACATCGGCTACACCTTC. Amino acid sequence: CASNYQGHIGYTF. The chain employs TRBV6-5 and TRBJ1-2; a weak D match, TRBD1 (6 bases). Germline V gives CDR1 MNHEY, CDR2 SVGAGI. CDR3 length: 13 residues.

This clonotype occurred a few times. V usage is TRBV7-2 and J usage is TRBJ2-7; D gene unclear. Per germline, CDR1 SGHTA and CDR2 FQGNSA. V lost 1 base and J 7 bases, leaving 11 bases between the germline ends. This CDR3 has 13 amino acids. The CDR3 DNA reads TGTGCCAGCAGCTTAGATGACCTTTGGGAGCAGTACTTC. Its translation: CASSLDDLWEQYF.

This rearrangement joins TRBV12-3 or TRBV12-4 to TRBJ2-1; 8 nucleotides match TRBD2. J gave up 10 bases and V 5 bases, and 7 bases lay outside the gene matches. CDR3 size: 13 residues. The CDR3 sequence: CASSARGGGEQFF. CDR3 sequence (DNA): TGTGCCAGCAGTGCCCGGGGGGGAGGGGAGCAGTTCTTC.

This clonotype was detected a few times. The rearrangement links TRBV28 to TRBJ2-1, with D uncertain. In germline, CDR1 is MDHEN, CDR2 SYDVKM. The CDR3 has 18 amino acids. V gave up 2 bases and J gave up 4 bases, with 21 bases separating them. CDR3 DNA: TGTGCCAGCAGTTTAATGGAGAGGCGCAGCCCCGAGTACAATGAGCAGTTCTTC. Amino acid sequence: CASSLMERRSPEYNEQFF.

This clonotype was seen only a few times. The V call is TRBV5-1, the J call TRBJ1-2; 7 nucleotides line up with TRBD1. The V gene's germline CDR1 is SGHRS and CDR2 YFSETQ. The CDR3 extends over 13 amino acids. V lost 4 bases, J lost 8 bases, and 8 bases stayed unmatched. CDR3 in DNA: TGCGCCAGCAGCCCCGGGACAGCGGACGGCTACACCTTC. Translated, it gives CASSPGTADGYTF. Full variable domain (rest looked up from reference TRBV5-1 and TRBJ1-2): KAGVTQTPRYLIKTRGQQVTLSCSPISGHRSVSWYQQTPGQGLQFLFEYFSETQRNKGNFPGRFSGRQFSNSRSEMNVSTLELGDSALYLCASSPGTADGYTFGSGTRLTVV.

This clonotype was detected a few times. This rearrangement joins TRBV4-3 to TRBJ2-7; 7 nucleotides align to TRBD1. The CDR3 loop spans 15 amino acids. V trimming: 3 bases; J trimming: 1 base; junction bases outside the gene matches: 6. Germline values: CDR1 LGHNA, CDR2 YSLEER. CDR3 in amino acids: CASSHRQGTSYEQYF. In nucleotides, the CDR3 is TGCGCCAGCAGCCACAGACAGGGTACGTCCTACGAGCAGTACTTC.

There are a few counts of this clonotype. CDR3 sequence: CASSQATSSGRRNEQFF. CDR3 coding DNA: TGTGCCAGCAGCCAAGCTACTTCTAGCGGGAGGCGTAATGAGCAGTTCTTC. The genes are TRBV3-1 and TRBJ2-1, with TRBD2 matching over 11 bases. The germline V gene has CDR1 LGHDT and CDR2 YNNKEL (reference sequence). After removal of 1 base from V and 7 bases from J, the junction contained 9 bases not matched to a gene. The CDR3 is made up of 17 amino acids.

The genes are TRBV7-6 and TRBJ2-1; D gene ambiguous. The CDR3 runs 17 residues. V gave up 0 bases and J gave up 7 bases, with 19 bases separating them. The germline V gene encodes CDR1 SGHVS and CDR2 FNYEAQ. CDR3 amino acids: CASSLAQAATWNNEQFF. The CDR3, as DNA: TGTGCCAGCAGCTTAGCGCAGGCAGCTACCTGGAATAATGAGCAGTTCTTC.

V is TRBV29-1 and J is TRBJ2-7, with 7 bases fitting TRBD2. The germline CDR1 and CDR2 sequences are SQVTM and ANQGSEA. With 6 bases clipped from V and 2 bases from J, the junction kept 4 bases outside the gene matches. CDR3 length equals 12 residues. CDR3 amino acids: CSVRRGAYEQYF. The CDR3 coding sequence is TGCAGCGTCCGTCGGGGGGCCTACGAGCAGTACTTC.

This clonotype has a handful of counts. This chain joins TRBV6-6 and TRBJ1-1; 7 bases fit TRBD1. CDR3 length: 15 amino acids. The ends lost 2 bases at V and 10 bases at J; junction bases unmatched: 13. Germline CDR1 and CDR2: MNHNY and SVGAGI (reference sequence). The CDR3 reads CASSYPGTANNGAFF. CDR3 nucleotides: TGTGCCAGCAGTTACCCCGGGACAGCGAATAATGGAGCTTTCTTT.

A few counts support this clonotype. This chain uses TRBV25-1 with TRBJ2-7; D gene uncertain. CDR1 and CDR2 from the germline V gene are MGHDK and SYGVNS. V was trimmed by 3 bases and J by 5 bases, leaving 5 bases between them. CDR3 length: 11 amino acids. The chain's CDR3 is CASSDYHEQYF. The CDR3, as DNA: TGTGCCAGCAGTGACTACCACGAGCAGTACTTC.

The chain joins TRBV20-1 to TRBJ2-1; TRBD2 agrees at 8 bases. Trimming removed 2 bases from V and 9 bases from J; junction bases left unmatched: 9. The CDR3 loop spans 14 amino acids. Looked up from germline, CDR1 is DFQATT and CDR2 is SNEGSKA (reference sequence). For the CDR3, the DNA is TGCAGTGCTAGAATGGGACTAGTGTTCTCTGAGCAGTTCTTC. Translating gives CSARMGLVFSEQFF.

The DNA for the CDR3 is TGCGCCAGCATCCTTAAACAGGGTGGAGAGACCCAGTACTTC. Translated, it gives CASILKQGGETQYF. The V gene is TRBV4-1, the J gene TRBJ2-5; D possibly corresponds to TRBD1 (6 bases). Germline lookup yields CDR1 MGHRA and CDR2 YSYEKL. Trimming pared 7 bases from V and 4 bases from J, leaving 16 bases between. The CDR3 is made up of 14 amino acids.

This clonotype was seen only a few times. This chain joins TRBV6-1 and TRBJ2-7, with 9 bases lining up with TRBD1. The germline V gene encodes CDR1 MNHNS and CDR2 SASEGT. The J segment lost 0 bases and the V segment lost 8 bases, leaving 11 bases of the junction unmatched. CDR3 length: 16 amino acids. The CDR3 nucleotides are TGTGCCAGCGACACGTCCGGGACAGGGAGCTCCTACGAGCAGTACTTC. Its translation: CASDTSGTGSSYEQYF.

The chain uses TRBV2 and TRBJ1-1; 7 positions match TRBD1. The CDR3 consists of 15 residues. V lost 7 bases and J lost 0; bases outside the gene matches: 8. Germline V CDR1 and CDR2: SNHLY, FYNNEI. CDR3 nucleotide sequence: TGTGCCAGCAAGGGACTAACAGGGGTGAACACTGAAGCTTTCTTT. This encodes CASKGLTGVNTEAFF.

J is TRBJ1-6 and V is TRBV20-1, with 7 bases lining up with TRBD1. The CDR3 consists of 14 residues. Unmatched junction bases numbered 6, after V lost 2 bases and J lost 8 bases. Germline values: CDR1 DFQATT, CDR2 SNEGSKA (reference sequence). The CDR3: CSARSDRDYSPLHF. In DNA, the CDR3 is TGCAGTGCTAGAAGCGACAGGGATTATTCACCCCTCCACTTT.

V usage is TRBV5-6 and J usage is TRBJ2-7, with a possible D match to TRBD2 (5 bases). Per germline, CDR1 SGHDT and CDR2 YYEEEE. This CDR3 is 16 amino acids long. Trimming took off 1 base at V and 0 bases at J, with 14 bases between the two ends. CDR3 sequence: CASSLSAGLSSYEQYF. DNA of the CDR3: TGTGCCAGCAGCTTGTCCGCGGGTTTGAGCTCCTACGAGCAGTACTTC.

This clonotype showed up just a few times. The chain employs TRBV10-3 and TRBJ2-1; TRBD1 aligns across 9 bases. This CDR3 comprises 11 residues. After removal of 6 bases from V and 15 bases from J, the junction contained 6 bases not matched to a gene. Germline V gene data show CDR1 as ENHRY and CDR2 as SYGVKD. In nucleotides, the CDR3 is TGTGCCATCAGCCCGGGACAGGGCACGTTCTTC. Encoded protein: CAISPGQGTFF.

This clonotype was recorded a few times. The chain has TRBV12-3 or TRBV12-4 and TRBJ2-2; D is ambiguous. The V gene lost 6 bases and the J gene lost 7 bases, with 3 bases spanning the gap. CDR3 length: 10 amino acids. Here the CDR3 reads CASRDGELFF. Written as DNA, the CDR3 is TGTGCCAGCAGAGACGGGGAGCTGTTTTTT.

The CDR3 spells CASSTPTSGIPNEQFF. The CDR3 bases are TGTGCCAGCAGTACCCCGACTAGCGGGATCCCCAATGAGCAGTTCTTC. V is TRBV6-2 or TRBV6-3 and J is TRBJ2-1; 11 nucleotides agree with TRBD2. Germline V gene lookup returns CDR1 MNHEY and CDR2 SVGEGT. V was pared by 5 bases and J by 6 bases, with 9 bases of the junction left unmatched. This CDR3 region has 16 residues.

As concerns this clonotype: Sequence at one end of the junction differs from germline and may be a read error. This rearrangement joins TRBV12-3 or TRBV12-4 to TRBJ2-3; 8 positions match TRBD2. The CDR3 sequence is 15 residues long. The DNA of the CDR3 is TGTTCCAGCAGCCGTGGAGTAGCGGGGAGGAATACGCAGTATTTT. As protein: CSSSRGVAGRNTQYF.

This clonotype was detected a few times. This chain joins TRBV10-3 and TRBJ2-4; D is unclear. Trimming took 0 bases from V and 0 from J, leaving 12 bases between them. The germline V gene has CDR1 ENHRY and CDR2 SYGVKD. There are 17 residues in the CDR3. In DNA, the CDR3 is TGTGCCATCAGTGAGTCAGTGGCACTCCTAGCCAAAAACATTCAGTACTTC. Residues: CAISESVALLAKNIQYF.

This clonotype was recorded only once. V is TRBV4-1 and J is TRBJ1-5; no firm D call. This CDR3 contains 15 residues. CDR1 is MGHRA, CDR2 YSYEKL, per germline. V lost 0 bases, J lost 8 bases, and 14 bases lay in between. The CDR3, as DNA: TGCGCCAGCAGCCAAGATATGCCGGGTGTAGAGCCCCAGCATTTT. Amino acids: CASSQDMPGVEPQHF.

CDR3 sequence: CASSFDTSGRSVSSYNEQYF. The DNA for the CDR3 is TGTGCCAGCAGCTTCGACACTAGCGGGAGGTCCGTCAGCTCCTACAATGAGCAGTACTTC. The chain uses TRBV11-2 and TRBJ2-1; 12 bases map to TRBD2. The DNA matches TRBJ2-7 better at its end, which makes the J call doubtful. Germline CDR1 reads SGHAT; CDR2 reads FQNNGV. The CDR3 extends over 20 amino acids.

The table lists this clonotype with a few counts. The chain couples TRBV7-2 to TRBJ1-6; the match to TRBD1 covers 9 bases. V shed 6 bases, J shed 9 bases, and the junction held 3 bases outside the gene matches. Germline V lookup: CDR1 SGHTA, CDR2 FQGNSA. The CDR3 has 13 amino acids. The DNA for the CDR3 is TGTGCCAGCAGGGACAGGGGCCTTTCACCCCTCCACTTT. Encoded protein: CASRDRGLSPLHF.